This T cell receptor (beta chain) stems from a study of T cell responses to AZD1222 COVID-19 vaccine. Study conclusions and caveats: Within unmutated variant regions lay the reported targets of nearly half of spike-specific TCRs.

A note on this clone: No antigen is known for it.

Sequencing used immunoSEQ multiplex PCR; TCRdb keeps in-frame clones, though not all of them. This sample has tens of thousands of clones, with about nine tenths found just once. Germline values: CDR1 MNHEY, CDR2 SVGEGT. The V and J ends lost 6 bases and 8 bases, in that order; junction bases with no gene match: 13. The CDR3 consists of 16 residues. Sample: peripheral blood, taken 28 days after the second AZD1222 dose. The TCR was taken from an adult who received the AZD1222 COVID-19 vaccine. The chain combines TRBV6-2 or TRBV6-3 with TRBJ2-1, with TRBD2 matching over 10 bases. The CDR3 DNA follows: TGTGCCAGCAGCCCTCCGGGACTAGCGTTTAAGTATGAGCAGTTCTTC. As protein: CASSPPGLAFKYEQFF.